A single count supports the clone carrying this T cell receptor beta chain. Its antigen remains unidentified. An end of the junction differs from the germline gene, which may be a read error. The source material, 20-30 mg of unsorted bulk tissue, was used to co-extract RNA and DNA. The germline V gene has CDR1 LGHNA and CDR2 YNFKEQ. The CDR3 covers 17 residues. The data are from a study of tumor-infiltrating lymphocytes in primary liver carcinoma. Study summary: Productive TCRbeta reads per sample were roughly 3.5 to 8 million, not differing by tissue.

With 500 to 650 ng total RNA as template and a constant-region primer, TCR beta cDNA was made. A slightly modified ARM-PCR protocol with three nested multiplex PCR rounds produced these TCR beta libraries. Rounds one and two of PCR, each of 10 cycles, were primed with TRBV1-TRBV30 forward primers and a C-beta reverse primer. TCRdb called the multiplex PCR reads again in MiXCR, with one record for every CDR3 protein. The sample yields about 120,000 distinct CDR3 sequences, 65% to 75% seen once. General study results and limits: The study found tumor-adjacent and tumor-blood pairs overlapped less than tumor region pairs.

This chain connects TRBV4-2 to TRBJ2-1; 10 bases line up with TRBD2. This TCR was sampled from a woman aged 55-70 years with primary liver carcinoma and hepatitis B virus infection. Material: tumor-adjacent normal liver tissue. CDR3 residues: CANSQVGSAGGYNEQFF. The CDR3 DNA is TGTGCCAACAGCCAGGTCGGATCAGCGGGAGGGTACAATGAGCAGTTCTTC.